Below are 2 T cell receptor beta chains sequenced from a single sample in a study of beta chain features in type 1 diabetes. Study observations and caveats: TCRB CDR3s were moderately but significantly shorter in Type 1 diabetes patients in all four CD4+ subsets.

No antigen has been assigned to these receptors. Since all of the isolated RNA was reverse transcribed, expressed TCRB transcripts were what got sequenced. Produced via immunoSEQ multiplex PCR; TCRdb's table is partial and in-frame only. The table includes hundreds of thousands of clones, 13% detected once. The material sequenced was naive CD4+ T cells from blood. The receptors derive from a man aged 18 to 29 with type 1 diabetes.

This clone was recorded a few times. The chain recombines TRBV5-4 with TRBJ1-2, with D possibly TRBD1 on 6 matching bases. This CDR3 spans 16 amino acids. Germline assignment: CDR1 SGHNT and CDR2 YYREEE (reference sequence). V lost 0 bases and J lost 4, with 16 bases in between. Here the CDR3 reads CASSLEVGQLTYGYTF. CDR3 sequence (DNA): TGTGCCAGCAGCTTGGAAGTAGGACAGCTAACCTATGGCTACACCTTC.

The sample holds a few counts of this clone. This chain uses TRBV15 with TRBJ2-4, with 8 bases fitting TRBD1. The ends lost 3 bases at V and 3 bases at J; junction bases unmatched: 4. CDR3 size: 15 residues. Germline values: CDR1 LNHNV, CDR2 YYDKDF (reference sequence). CDR3 sequence reads: CATSRMDRDKNIQYF. DNA of the CDR3: TGTGCCACCAGCAGGATGGACAGGGACAAAAACATTCAGTACTTC.